The clone carrying this T cell receptor beta chain occurred many times. With 6 bases removed from V and 5 bases from J, the gap between germline ends came to 13 bases. The CDR3 is 13 residues long. Synthesis of cDNA was performed by 5'RACE using 10-nucleotide random UMIs. TCRdb passed the 5' RACE reads through MiXCR, listing each CDR3 protein once. The sample lists around 47,000 distinct CDR3 sequences, about 22% seen once, with about 4.5% in the top ten. The time point: technical triplicate 3. These data come from a study of neurological immune-mediated disorders. The rearrangement uses TRBV12-3 or TRBV12-4 and TRBJ2-5, with D uncertain. This receptor was obtained from a man in his 60s with HTLV-1-associated myelopathy (HAM/TSP). The material sequenced was PBMCs. Here the CDR3 reads CASSPGGRETQYF. The DNA for the CDR3 is TGTGCCAGCAGCCCGGGTGGGCGGGAGACCCAGTACTTC.